This T cell receptor (beta chain) was captured by sequencing in a study of blood T cell repertoires in COVID-19 (dated by TCRdb to 2018 to 2021). Regarding the research as a whole: Samples covering the acute and convalescent phases of COVID-19 were provided by collaborators in the United States, Italy and Spain. The prospective study material was composed of cDNA or gDNA derived from T cells, B-cell-depleted T cells, or PBMCs. Deeply sampled blood TCRbeta repertoires from subjects exposed to, actively infected with, or recovered from COVID-19 were included in the dataset. The repertoires were released in a freely available public database meant as a resource for research on the immune response to SARS-CoV-2. The samples were drawn from the first 160 participants of the ongoing ImmuneRACE study and from more than 1,000 subjects provided by 6 global collaborators. Nearly every sample came with metadata listing a de-identified subject ID, COVID-19 status, age in years and sex. HLA class I and class II types, where available, came from metadata supplied by the sample provider rather than from assay-based typing.

Another Seattle source contributed samples from volunteer blood donors who had recovered from COVID-19. The collaborating institutions used their own protocols to collect whole blood in K2EDTA tubes. For TCRbeta analysis, collaborators shipped samples as frozen whole blood, isolated PBMCs, or DNA extracted from either of those sample types. V lost 5 bases and J lost 0 bases, and the count of bases not matched to a germline gene is 3. CDR1 and CDR2 are read off the germline V gene as LGHNA and YNFKEQ. The CDR3, from cysteine to phenylalanine, totals 14 residues. The sequence is cut down to CDR3 DNA, 42 bases in frame from base 1. This clone was counted between two and nine times. Its cognate antigen has yet to be identified. There are no base qualities to consult, and no much larger clone falls within one base. TCRbeta CDR3 regions were amplified from genomic DNA using the immunoSEQ Assay, a bias-controlled multiplex PCR. The paper's data handling went like this. The number of nucleated cells in each sample was estimated from the amplification of reference gene primers within the assay. Sequence reads were collapsed and filtered to measure the absolute abundance of every unique TCRbeta CDR3 rearrangement. Productive Simpson clonality was computed per sample as the square root of Simpson's diversity index over productive rearrangements. The table was pulled from immuneACCESS by TCRdb, which kept in-frame rearrangements only. Such tables lose some clones; where checked, under half of the loss comes from unresolved V genes, and the rest has no known cause. V, J and clone size are taken as reported in that table, and D and trimming were inferred from the DNA itself. The sample table contains over 200,000 clones; only one count was recorded for 86% of them. Around 2% of the sample lies in the top ten.

Study-wide findings and limitations: The quantity of clinical and demographic metadata differed by source and by participant and was supplied without curation.

The chain is assembled from TRBV4-2 and TRBJ2-7; TRBD1 matches 8 bases in the middle. The sequenced sample consisted of peripheral blood. The sequence came from a man between 25 and 39 years old who had recovered from COVID-19. Here the CDR3 is given as CASSVDRGSYEQYF. The sequenced DNA: TGTGCCAGCAGCGTCGACAGGGGCTCCTACGAGCAGTACTTC.